This entry lists 27 T cell receptor beta chains sequenced from one sample in a study of blood T cell repertoires in COVID-19 (dated by TCRdb to the early 2020s). Libraries were constructed by the immunoSEQ multiplex PCR assay. TCRdb stores this immuneACCESS table with in-frame sequences only. Part of the clones is absent; in the studies checked, under half of the shortfall reflects unresolved V genes, and no reason is known for the rest. Across this sample there are approximately 260,000 clones, with about four fifths seen only once. The top ten constitute approximately 9.4% of the sample. Source material: peripheral blood. The receptors stem from a woman older than 75 with acute or convalescent COVID-19.

J is TRBJ2-1 and V is TRBV12-3 or TRBV12-4, with TRBD2 identical over 10 bases. The length of the CDR3 is 13 residues. Trimming cost V 6 bases and J 16 bases; bases outside gene matches: 12. The CDR3 sequence is CASRQGLAGAGFF. The CDR3 nucleotides read TGTGCCAGCAGACAGGGGCTAGCGGGGGCGGGCTTCTTC.

V is TRBV5-1 and J is TRBJ1-6; a weak D match, TRBD1 (6 bases). CDR1 is SGHRS and CDR2 is YFSETQ in the germline V gene. V was pared by 0 bases and J by 3 bases, with 7 bases between. The CDR3 is made up of 15 amino acids. The CDR3 bases are TGCGCCAGCAGCTTGGGGACAGACTATAATTCACCCCTCCACTTT. This codes for CASSLGTDYNSPLHF.

The CDR3 is CASNGQGGVLNTGELFF. In DNA, the CDR3 is TGTGCCAGCAACGGACAGGGTGGGGTATTGAACACCGGGGAGCTGTTTTTT. The V and J genes are TRBV2 and TRBJ2-2; 8 bases are a match to TRBD1. CDR3 length equals 17 residues. CDR1 and CDR2 (germline): SNHLY, FYNNEI. With V trimmed by 7 bases and J by 1 base, 11 bases remained unmatched.

The chain combines TRBV19 with TRBJ1-5; no definite D call. Per germline, CDR1 LNHDA and CDR2 SQIVND (reference sequence). V was trimmed by 5 bases and J by 2 bases, leaving 16 bases between them. This CDR3 spans 16 amino acids. CDR3 sequence reads: CASSYSRGSRNQPQHF. The CDR3 nucleotides read TGTGCCAGTAGTTATAGTCGGGGATCTCGCAATCAGCCCCAGCATTTT.

The chain links TRBV18 to TRBJ2-3; maybe TRBD2 (6 bases). Trimming removed 0 bases at V and 3 bases at J, with 13 bases between. CDR3 size: 16 residues. Germline V gene data show CDR1 as KGHSH and CDR2 as LQKENI. The DNA of the CDR3 is TGTGCCAGCTCACCACCTGGACGGGGGAGTACAGATACGCAGTATTTT. Protein product: CASSPPGRGSTDTQYF.

The V and J genes are TRBV5-8 and TRBJ2-3; TRBD2 agrees at 12 bases. The CDR3 is 19 amino acids. J lost 2 bases, V lost 4 bases, and 14 bases had no gene match. CDR1 is SGHTS, CDR2 YDEGEE, per germline. CDR3 sequence reads: CASSAGLAGVAGVTDTQYF. The DNA for the CDR3 is TGTGCCAGCAGCGCGGGACTAGCGGGCGTAGCAGGGGTCACAGATACGCAGTATTTT.

The chain has TRBV3-1 (or the pseudogene TRBV3-2) and TRBJ1-1, with 7 bases that match TRBD1. The CDR3 sequence is 12 residues long. In germline, CDR1 is LGHDT, CDR2 YNNKEL (reference sequence). The V segment lost 5 bases and the J segment 10 bases; nucleotides outside the gene matches: 7. CDR3: CASSWDSNRAFF. The CDR3 DNA follows: TGTGCCAGCAGCTGGGACAGTAACAGAGCTTTCTTT.

The chain couples TRBV5-4 to TRBJ1-6, with D unclear. Per germline, CDR1 SGHNT and CDR2 YYREEE (reference sequence). This CDR3 is built from 14 residues. V shed 3 bases and J shed 6 bases, with 10 bases lying between them. This chain's CDR3 is CASSSRVSNSPLHF. The CDR3 bases are TGTGCCAGCAGCTCCCGGGTCTCTAATTCACCCCTCCACTTT.

This clone was seen once. CDR3 bases: TGTGCCAGCAGTTACGTAGATTACGAGCAGTACTTC. As protein: CASSYVDYEQYF. V usage is TRBV6-6 and J usage is TRBJ2-7; no clear D gene. The germline gives CDR1 MNHNY, CDR2 SVGAGI (reference sequence). The CDR3 covers 12 residues. V lost 2 bases and J lost 4, with 6 bases in between.

The V call is TRBV11-1, the J call TRBJ2-3; D remains unclear. The CDR3 is 13 amino acids. Trimming cost V 5 bases and J 5 bases, with 11 bases left between them. CDR1 and CDR2 from the germline V gene are SGHAT and FQDESV (reference sequence). The CDR3 here is CASSHPAEDTQYF. CDR3 DNA: TGTGCCAGCAGCCACCCCGCGGAAGATACGCAGTATTTT.

The V call is TRBV18, the J call TRBJ1-5; 7 nucleotides match TRBD1. The CDR3 runs 14 residues. J gave up 5 bases and V 1 base, and 2 bases lay outside the gene matches. Per the germline V gene, CDR1 is KGHSH and CDR2 is LQKENI. CDR3 sequence reads: CASSPLTGDQPQHF. The DNA of the CDR3 is TGTGCCAGCTCACCACTTACAGGGGATCAGCCCCAGCATTTT.

This chain connects TRBV14 to TRBJ2-2, with a weak D call TRBD1 (6 bases). This CDR3 region has 16 residues. V dropped 4 bases and J dropped 4 bases, with 16 bases sitting between them. From germline, CDR1 is SGHDN and CDR2 FVKESK. CDR3 nucleotide sequence: TGTGCCAGCAGCCGAGGACAACCCAGGGGCACCGGGGAGCTGTTTTTT. Protein: CASSRGQPRGTGELFF. Variable domain in full (rest from reference TRBV14 and TRBJ2-2): EAGVTQFPSHSVIEKGQTVTLRCDPISGHDNLYWYRRVMGKEIKFLLHFVKESKQDESGMPNNRFLAERTGGTYSTLKVQPAELEDSGVYFCASSRGQPRGTGELFFGEGSRLTVL.

V and J are TRBV14 and TRBJ1-2; 8 nucleotides agree with TRBD1. Germline CDR1 SGHDN, CDR2 FVKESK. V trimming: 3 bases; J trimming: 2 bases; junction bases outside the gene matches: 8. This CDR3 comprises 16 residues. CDR3 sequence reads: CASSHGGTGPNYGYTF. DNA of the CDR3: TGTGCCAGCAGCCACGGGGGGACAGGCCCCAACTATGGCTACACCTTC.

V and J are TRBV10-3 and TRBJ2-1, with D uncertain. The CDR3 extends over 11 amino acids. Germline V gives CDR1 ENHRY, CDR2 SYGVKD. Trimming cost V 5 bases and J 6 bases, with 5 bases left between them. CDR3 DNA: TGTGCCATCAGTAACACCAATGAGCAGTTCTTC. Its protein product is CAISNTNEQFF.

Here the CDR3 reads CASSLRGVNEQFF. For the CDR3, the DNA is TGTGCCAGCAGCTTACGGGGGGTCAATGAGCAGTTCTTC. V gene TRBV7-9 combines with J gene TRBJ2-1; 7 bases match TRBD2. With 2 bases clipped from V and 6 bases from J, the junction kept 1 base outside the gene matches. The CDR3 runs to 13 residues. Germline values: CDR1 SEHNR, CDR2 FQNEAQ (reference sequence).

This rearrangement joins TRBV4-1 to TRBJ1-4; D gene unclear. CDR1 and CDR2 from the germline V gene are MGHRA and YSYEKL. The V gene lost 0 bases and the J gene lost 6 bases, with 11 bases spanning the gap. This CDR3 region has 15 residues. CDR3 bases: TGCGCCAGCAGCCAAGACGGAGGTATCTATGAAAAACTGTTTTTT. It encodes CASSQDGGIYEKLFF.

The sample holds one count of this clone. The chain links TRBV24-1 to TRBJ1-2; 7 nucleotides match TRBD1. The CDR3 loop spans 17 amino acids. Per the germline V gene, CDR1 is KGHDR and CDR2 is SFDVKD. J gave up 4 bases and V 4 bases, and 14 bases lay outside the gene matches. CDR3 region: CATSDPISGTETYGYTF. In DNA, the CDR3 is TGTGCCACCAGTGACCCCATATCCGGGACAGAGACCTATGGCTACACCTTC.

This chain connects TRBV30 to TRBJ2-7; TRBD1 might be the D (6 bases). Germline lookup yields CDR1 GTSNPN and CDR2 SVGIG (reference sequence). The CDR3 is 14 amino acids. Trimming shortened V by 0 bases and J by 3 bases, and 12 bases separated the two germline ends. CDR3 in amino acids: CAWSVNRVGYEQYF. CDR3 nucleotide sequence: TGTGCCTGGAGTGTAAACAGGGTGGGCTACGAGCAGTACTTC.

This chain joins TRBV3-1 (or the pseudogene TRBV3-2) and TRBJ2-5; the match to TRBD1 covers 8 bases. The CDR3 contains 17 residues. V lost 5 bases, J lost 0 bases, and 11 bases stayed unmatched. CDR1 and CDR2 from the germline V gene are LGHDT and YNNKEL (reference sequence). DNA for the CDR3: TGTGCCAGCAGCTCCGGACAGGGCCGGGGGTACCAAGAGACCCAGTACTTC. This gives the protein CASSSGQGRGYQETQYF.

J is TRBJ1-5 and V is TRBV28, with TRBD1 as a possible D gene (5 bases). Germline CDR1 MDHEN, CDR2 SYDVKM. The CDR3 contains 16 residues. V lost 8 bases, J lost 3 bases, and 20 bases lay in between. The CDR3 protein is CASPPPGTSDNQPQHF. The CDR3 DNA reads TGTGCCAGCCCCCCCCCGGGGACTTCAGACAATCAGCCCCAGCATTTT.

The rearrangement links TRBV12-5 to TRBJ2-3, with 7 bases identical to TRBD1. The junction had 6 bases not matched to a gene; V was cut back by 4 bases and J by 5 bases. The CDR3 is 14 residues long. Germline CDR1 reads LGHNT; CDR2 reads FRNRAP. The chain's CDR3 is CASGYTGVLDTQYF. CDR3 nucleotides: TGTGCTAGTGGTTACACAGGGGTTTTAGATACGCAGTATTTT.

The chain carries TRBV19 and TRBJ1-5; possible D gene TRBD1, 5 bases. Germline loops: CDR1 LNHDA, CDR2 SQIVND (reference sequence). V lost 7 bases and J 0 bases, leaving 16 bases between the germline ends. CDR3 length: 16 residues. The CDR3 region has the DNA TGTGCCAGTAATCGTCAGGGAGGAGTTAGCAATCAGCCCCAGCATTTT. Its protein is CASNRQGGVSNQPQHF.

In its sample, this clone was seen a few times. The V and J genes are TRBV27 and TRBJ1-2; TRBD1 aligns across 9 bases. The germline CDR1 and CDR2 sequences are MNHEY and SMNVEV (reference sequence). V was pared by 10 bases and J by 4 bases, with 4 bases of the junction left unmatched. This CDR3 is 12 amino acids long. CDR3 in DNA: TGTGCCACCCGGGACAGGGTCTATGGCTACACCTTC. Protein sequence: CATRDRVYGYTF.

The chain links TRBV28 to TRBJ1-6; no definite D call. Germline V gene sequence: CDR1 MDHEN, CDR2 SYDVKM. V was pared by 3 bases and J by 14 bases, with 14 bases between. The CDR3 has 13 residues. CDR3 in DNA: TGTGCCAGCAGTTTTCGGGGTTTGGTTGCCCTCCACTTT. Its protein product is CASSFRGLVALHF.

The genes are TRBV28 and TRBJ1-5, with D uncertain. CDR3 length equals 15 residues. The germline V and J ends were trimmed by 2 bases and 0 bases, with 8 bases remaining between them. Germline V gene sequence: CDR1 MDHEN, CDR2 SYDVKM. The chain's CDR3 is CASSLADNSNQPQHF. The CDR3 region has the DNA TGTGCCAGCAGTTTAGCTGACAATAGCAATCAGCCCCAGCATTTT.

This clone was seen only a few times. The CDR3 DNA reads as TGTGCCAGCAGCTTAGACAGGGTTCAGCCCCAGCATTTT. Amino acid sequence: CASSLDRVQPQHF. The chain has TRBV7-8 and TRBJ1-5, with a weak D call TRBD1 (6 bases). Germline V gene data show CDR1 as SGHVS and CDR2 as FQNEAQ. The CDR3 runs 13 residues. The V end was cut by 1 base, the J end by 6 bases, with 7 bases between.

The chain has TRBV18 and TRBJ1-1, with a tentative D call TRBD1 (5 bases). The CDR3 is 14 amino acids. Trimming took off 3 bases at V and 1 base at J, with 9 bases between the two ends. CDR1 and CDR2 (germline): KGHSH, LQKENI. The CDR3 sequence: CASSPGGENTEAFF. The CDR3 nucleotides read TGTGCCAGCTCACCCGGGGGGGAGAACACTGAAGCTTTCTTT.